One sample yielded the 25 T cell receptor beta chains listed below, sequenced in a study of graft-versus-host responses after intestinal transplantation. For these TCRs, the target antigens are not known. Repertoires were generated with immunoSEQ multiplex PCR, while TCRdb's copy carries only in-frame clones and drops some. Counted here are fewer than 110,000 clones, approximately 86% occurring once; the ten biggest clones make up 0.6% to 0.8%. The sequencing here drew on unstimulated CD4+ T cells sorted from spleen or lymph node cells, taken before transplant. Receptor source: a human donor who was the organ donor for an intestinal transplant.

The chain uses TRBV2 and TRBJ1-3, with D uncertain. The CDR3 length is 12 residues. Germline V gene data show CDR1 as SNHLY and CDR2 as FYNNEI. V dropped 5 bases and J dropped 3 bases, with 5 bases sitting between them. CDR3 region: CASSRDGNTIYF. CDR3 nucleotides: TGTGCCAGCAGTAGGGATGGAAACACCATATATTTT.

This chain uses TRBV4-2 with TRBJ1-4; tentatively, D is TRBD1 (6 bases). The CDR3 consists of 16 residues. Germline-derived CDR1 and CDR2 are LGHNA and YNFKEQ. V lost 4 bases and J lost 7, with 19 bases in between. CDR3 DNA sequence: TGTGCCAGCAGCCGTATAGGGGGGGGATGGGGTGAAAAACTGTTTTTT. Residues: CASSRIGGGWGEKLFF.

The chain combines TRBV18 with TRBJ1-6; D ambiguous. The CDR3 is made up of 14 amino acids. Germline-derived CDR1 and CDR2 are KGHSH and LQKENI. Trimming cost V 1 base and J 6 bases, with 7 bases left between them. The CDR3 sequence is CASSPQGINSPLHF. CDR3 DNA sequence: TGTGCCAGCTCACCACAGGGTATTAATTCACCCCTCCACTTT.

The chain is built from TRBV4-1 and TRBJ2-1; TRBD2 matches at 7 bases. There are 15 residues in the CDR3. Germline V lookup: CDR1 MGHRA, CDR2 YSYEKL. With 2 bases clipped from V and 12 bases from J, the junction kept 13 bases outside the gene matches. CDR3 sequence: CASSQTSGDYAVQFF. CDR3 in DNA: TGCGCCAGCAGCCAAACTTCGGGGGACTACGCGGTGCAGTTCTTC.

This chain joins TRBV5-1 and TRBJ1-2; D uncertain. The CDR3 is 13 amino acids. CDR1 is SGHRS, CDR2 YFSETQ, per germline. Trimming removed 0 bases at V and 8 bases at J, with 11 bases between. The CDR3 coding sequence is TGCGCCAGCAGCTTGGATCGGGGTGGCGGCTACACCTTC. Encoded protein: CASSLDRGGGYTF.

The chain carries TRBV25-1 and TRBJ1-2; D uncertain. The CDR3 is made up of 13 amino acids. Trimming left V 6 bases short and J 8 bases short, with 16 bases between. Looked up from germline, CDR1 is MGHDK and CDR2 is SYGVNS. The CDR3: CASSNPAKGGYTF. The CDR3 DNA follows: TGTGCCAGCAGCAACCCTGCCAAGGGCGGCTACACCTTC.

The chain is built from TRBV5-4 and TRBJ2-3, with 8 positions matching TRBD1. The CDR3 length is 16 residues. V dropped 2 bases and J dropped 3; count of bases not matched to a gene: 8. Germline CDR1 is SGHNT and CDR2 is YYREEE (reference sequence). CDR3 in DNA: TGTGCCAGCAGCTTTGGGCGCCAGGGGGCGACAGATACGCAGTATTTT. This codes for CASSFGRQGATDTQYF.

J is TRBJ1-1 and V is TRBV6-5; D is ambiguous. Germline V lookup: CDR1 MNHEY, CDR2 SVGAGI. V lost 0 bases and J 1 base, leaving 6 bases between the germline ends. The CDR3 is made up of 14 amino acids. The CDR3 DNA follows: TGTGCCAGCAGTTACTCGATGGAGAACACTGAAGCTTTCTTT. Its protein product is CASSYSMENTEAFF.

The CDR3 loop is CASSPGWGSSYEQYF. The DNA for the CDR3 is TGTGCCAGCAGCCCGGGCTGGGGAAGCTCCTACGAGCAGTACTTC. This chain connects TRBV5-4 to TRBJ2-5; D is uncertain. Matching the DNA end better, TRBJ2-7 makes the J call doubtful. Germline V gene lookup returns CDR1 SGHNT and CDR2 YYREEE (reference sequence). The CDR3 covers 15 residues.

CDR3 coding DNA: TGCGCCAGCAGCTTGCCCGGGATACAAGTGAAGCAGTTCTTC. This gives the protein CASSLPGIQVKQFF. The chain uses TRBV5-1 and TRBJ2-1, with D perhaps TRBD2 (5 bases). Germline-derived CDR1 and CDR2 are SGHRS and YFSETQ. CDR3 length: 14 residues. Trimming left V 1 base short and J 11 bases short, with 16 bases between.

The V and J genes are TRBV2 and TRBJ1-3; 10 bases fit TRBD1. With 10 bases clipped from V and 3 bases from J, the junction kept 6 bases outside the gene matches. The germline gives CDR1 SNHLY, CDR2 FYNNEI. This CDR3 spans 14 amino acids. This chain's CDR3 is CATGTGDLGNTIYF. CDR3 bases: TGTGCCACCGGGACAGGGGACCTTGGAAACACCATATATTTT. Full variable domain (missing parts from reference TRBV2 and TRBJ1-3): EPEVTQTPSHQVTQMGQEVILRCVPISNHLYFYWYRQILGQKVEFLVSFYNNEISEKSEIFDDQFSVERPDGSNFTLKIRSTKLEDSAMYFCATGTGDLGNTIYFGEGSWLTVV.

This clone was seen only a few times. This chain connects TRBV5-4 to TRBJ2-2; 14 nucleotides align to TRBD2. The junction had 16 bases not matched to a gene; V was cut back by 3 bases and J by 6 bases. This CDR3 is 20 amino acids long. The V gene's germline CDR1 is SGHNT and CDR2 YYREEE (reference sequence). The CDR3 sequence: CASSSRWVRGTSGSAGELFF. CDR3 nucleotides: TGTGCCAGCAGCTCCCGCTGGGTACGCGGGACTAGCGGGAGCGCCGGGGAGCTGTTTTTT. Combining the CDR3 with reference TRBV5-4 and TRBJ2-2 gives the whole variable domain ETGVTQSPTHLIKTRGQQVTLRCSSQSGHNTVSWYQQALGQGPQFIFQYYREEENGRGNFPPRFSGLQFPNYSSELNVNALELDDSALYLCASSSRWVRGTSGSAGELFFGEGSRLTVL.

The V call is TRBV19, the J call TRBJ2-2, with D possibly being TRBD2 (6 bases). Germline V CDR1 and CDR2: LNHDA, SQIVND (reference sequence). The V end lost 6 bases, the J end lost 1 base, and 12 bases lay between the germline ends. The CDR3 consists of 15 residues. CDR3 bases: TGTGCCAGTAGATCGGGGACTTTGAACACCGGGGAGCTGTTTTTT. Its protein product is CASRSGTLNTGELFF.

This chain connects TRBV25-1 to TRBJ2-7; D may be TRBD2 (7 bases). Trimming removed 4 bases at V and 0 bases at J, with 13 bases between. The CDR3 is 15 residues long. CDR1 is MGHDK and CDR2 is SYGVNS in the germline V gene. CDR3 coding DNA: TGTGCCAGCAGTGTAGGCGGGGGCTACTCCTACGAGCAGTACTTC. This sequence encodes CASSVGGGYSYEQYF.

In DNA, the CDR3 is TGTGCCAGCAGCTTGGAGCACAGCTTGAACACTGAAGCTTTCTTT. Amino acid sequence: CASSLEHSLNTEAFF. The chain employs TRBV5-5 and TRBJ1-1; unclear D gene. The V gene's germline CDR1 is SGHKS and CDR2 YYEKEE (reference sequence). This CDR3 is built from 15 residues. V was pared by 0 bases and J by 0 bases, with 9 bases between.

This chain connects TRBV27 to TRBJ2-1, with a weak D call TRBD1 (6 bases). Looked up from germline, CDR1 is MNHEY and CDR2 is SMNVEV (reference sequence). The V and J ends lost 5 bases and 0 bases respectively, with 20 bases between them. The CDR3 has 18 residues. This chain's CDR3 is CASSPKARGYSSYNEQFF. Written as DNA, the CDR3 is TGTGCCAGCAGTCCCAAGGCAAGGGGGTATAGCTCCTACAATGAGCAGTTCTTC.

The chain joins TRBV2 to TRBJ2-5, with 11 bases aligning to TRBD2. V dropped 6 bases and J dropped 7; count of bases not matched to a gene: 7. Germline V gives CDR1 SNHLY, CDR2 FYNNEI. This CDR3 is 14 amino acids long. Here the CDR3 reads CASRDSGRAGTQYF. The CDR3 DNA follows: TGTGCCAGCAGAGATAGCGGGAGGGCCGGGACCCAGTACTTC. The full variable domain, with the rest looked up from reference TRBV2 and TRBJ2-5, is EPEVTQTPSHQVTQMGQEVILRCVPISNHLYFYWYRQILGQKVEFLVSFYNNEISEKSEIFDDQFSVERPDGSNFTLKIRSTKLEDSAMYFCASRDSGRAGTQYFGPGTRLLVL.

The chain uses TRBV10-3 and TRBJ1-2, with TRBD1 identical over 7 bases. This CDR3 has 13 amino acids. The germline V gene has CDR1 ENHRY and CDR2 SYGVKD. J gave up 4 bases and V 10 bases, and 9 bases lay outside the gene matches. The CDR3 loop reads CATIDRAGYGYTF. CDR3 nucleotide sequence: TGTGCCACGATAGACAGGGCGGGCTATGGCTACACCTTC.

The rearrangement joins TRBV18 to TRBJ1-2; D ambiguous. There are 15 residues in the CDR3. V dropped 0 bases and J dropped 3 bases, with 11 bases sitting between them. Per the germline V gene, CDR1 is KGHSH and CDR2 is LQKENI. The CDR3 protein is CASSPPLAVDYGYTF. For the CDR3, the DNA is TGTGCCAGCTCACCACCGCTGGCAGTGGACTATGGCTACACCTTC.

In regard to this clone: The same CDR3 can be traced to other DNA sequences in this sample. This sequence joins TRBV9 and TRBJ1-1, with D perhaps matching TRBD1 (6 bases). Trimming pared 3 bases from V and 6 bases from J, leaving 15 bases between. The V gene's germline CDR1 is SGDLS and CDR2 YYNGEE. The CDR3 is 14 residues long. CDR3 DNA sequence: TGTGCCAGCAGCGCGCCGCAGGGGTCCTCTGAAGCTTTCTTT. This translates into CASSAPQGSSEAFF.

This chain links TRBV28 with TRBJ2-1; TRBD2 might be the D (5 bases). The V and J ends lost 6 bases and 2 bases respectively, with 14 bases between them. The CDR3 covers 15 residues. Germline CDR1 MDHEN, CDR2 SYDVKM. The CDR3 bases are TGTGCCAGCAGCCATCACGGGGTAGCCTACAATGAGCAGTTCTTC. Translating it yields CASSHHGVAYNEQFF.

Concerning this clone: Sequence at one end of the junction differs from germline and may be a read error. This rearrangement joins TRBV7-7 to TRBJ2-1; 8 nucleotides line up with TRBD2. Germline V gene data show CDR1 as SSHAT and CDR2 as FNYEAQ (reference sequence). This CDR3 is built from 16 residues. CDR3 coding DNA: TGTGCTAGCAGCCCCACCTTAGCGGGACTTTACAATGAGCAGTTCTTC. It translates to CASSPTLAGLYNEQFF.

CDR3 coding DNA: TGTGCCAGTAGTCGCTCGGGGCTAGCGGGGGGGCACTCAGATACGCAGTATTTT. Its protein product is CASSRSGLAGGHSDTQYF. This sequence joins TRBV19 and TRBJ2-3; 12 nucleotides match TRBD2. CDR3 size: 18 residues. From germline, CDR1 is LNHDA and CDR2 SQIVND (reference sequence). Trimming at V came to 5 bases and at J to 4 bases, leaving 13 bases not matched to a gene.

J is TRBJ2-1 and V is TRBV29-1; 7 bases line up with TRBD1. This CDR3 spans 15 amino acids. Germline CDR1 SQVTM, CDR2 ANQGSEA. With V trimmed by 4 bases and J by 4 bases, 10 bases remained unmatched. The CDR3 nucleotides read TGCAGCGTTGCTGGAGTCTGGACAGGATACAATGAGCAGTTCTTC. It is translated as CSVAGVWTGYNEQFF.

The rearrangement links TRBV4-1 to TRBJ1-1; 7 positions agree with TRBD1. The CDR3 length is 14 residues. J lost 11 bases, V lost 5 bases, and 14 bases had no gene match. Germline V gene lookup returns CDR1 MGHRA and CDR2 YSYEKL. CDR3 sequence (DNA): TGCGCCAGCAGCACCCGAGACGGAGGGGGCGTCGCTTTCTTT. Its translation is CASSTRDGGGVAFF.